This T cell receptor (beta chain) was recorded in a study of OX40 agonist ivuxolimab in advanced cancers. CDR1 and CDR2 from the germline V gene are WNHNN and SYGVQD (reference sequence). The V and J ends lost 0 bases and 8 bases respectively, with 16 bases between them. This CDR3 has 15 amino acids. The data were produced by immunoSEQ multiplex PCR, yet TCRdb's version contains in-frame clones alone and is incomplete. Among 75,000 to 95,000 clones, 85% to 90% were seen once, and the ten largest hold approximately 0.2%. If patients had autoimmune disease history or systemic immunosuppression, they were excluded.

The V and J genes are TRBV10-1 and TRBJ1-2; D not resolved. The input for sequencing was CD4+ or CD8+ T cells sorted from blood, taken in a trial of the OX40 agonist ivuxolimab. This TCR was recovered from an adult with an advanced solid tumor such as melanoma, head and neck, liver or kidney cancer. CDR3 amino acids: CASSESGLTGRGYTF. For the CDR3, the DNA is TGCGCCAGCAGTGAGTCAGGACTTACCGGTCGGGGCTACACCTTC.